This T cell receptor beta chain was identified during a study of blood T cell repertoires in COVID-19. As for the study in general: Some COVID-19 samples were acute and others convalescent; all came from the United States, Italy and Spain.

V lost 4 bases to trimming and J lost 1 base, with 17 bases between them. The CDR3 has 16 amino acids. Per germline, CDR1 LGHDT and CDR2 YNNKEL (reference sequence). In the source study's methods: Using reference gene primer amplification, nucleated cell counts were estimated. This table comes from immunoSEQ multiplex PCR, and its TCRdb copy is limited to in-frame clones, with some not included. The V and J calls and clone size come from that table; D and trimming were worked out from the DNA. Of about 62,000 clones detected, around 85% appear once; the ten largest clones hold 15% to 20%. This chain uses TRBV3-1 (or the pseudogene TRBV3-2) with TRBJ2-7; TRBD2 is a possible D gene (7 bases). Sequencing input: peripheral blood. The receptor comes from a man between 60 and 70 years old with acute or convalescent COVID-19. The CDR3 region has the DNA TGTGCCAGCAGCCCTCAGGGAGGGGGGGCGTCCTACGAGCAGTACTTC. This codes for CASSPQGGGASYEQYF.